This is a list of T cell receptor beta chains from one sample in a study of cytomegalovirus exposure and HLA in healthy donors. Method: immunoSEQ multiplex PCR; TCRdb's copy keeps in-frame clones and lacks some. The sample has fewer than 120,000 clones; 80% are singletons. Sample: PBMCs. All receptors come from a woman aged 55-70 years in good health and CMV-seropositive. The CDR3 runs from the conserved cysteine through the conserved F or W.

v_call | cdr3_aa
TRBV13 | CASSPGGAPVKTQYF
TRBV30 | CAWSVRTGSGNQPQHF
TRBV6-8 | CASSTILTGRNQPQHF
TRBV5-1 | CASSFSGTPDGYTF
TRBV5-1 | CASSLGTGKYEQYF
TRBV5-4 | CASSLQGAQETQYF
TRBV9 | CASSAQETQYF
TRBV4-1 | CASSQGPVGTGTGYTF
TRBV4-1 | CASSQEFSGRAGTGELFF
TRBV15 | CATSRDRASGMYEQYF
TRBV19 | CASTISGTGINEQFF
TRBV5-1 | CASSPPYGRNNEQFF
TRBV5-1 | CASSTGQGAMGGYTF
TRBV7-2 | CASSFRQGGGKLFF
TRBV19 | CASSWTGNQGEQYF
TRBV7-3 | CASSWGRDNNEQFF
TRBV28 | CASSLRGNEQYF
TRBV2 | CASSFYQNGYTF
TRBV28 | CASSFGWRWGLNEKLFF
TRBV4-2 | CASSQDRSLGNSPLHF
TRBV30 | CAWKGGEGGYNEQFF
TRBV27 | CASSLSVESSYEQYF
TRBV4-1 | CASSQTPGNTIYF
TRBV18 | CASSPGLAGADTQYF
TRBV6-5 | CASSYWQGAQPQHF
TRBV15 | CATSRDLGLAGKNEQFF
TRBV28 | CATNTGAPEAFF
TRBV6-5 | CASRRGGRGETQYF
TRBV5-1 | CARGTGGFTEAFF
TRBV15 | CATSKEPHNEQFF
TRBV19 | CASSIDRPRGGKSNEQFF
TRBV7-2 | CASSPGGARETQYF
TRBV11-2 | CASSSHRGHYSNQPQHF
TRBV11-1 | CASSLAGDTYEQYF
TRBV6-5 | CASSYSVSGVGYEQYF
TRBV6-1 | CASPSWGGEQYF
TRBV6-5 | CASRKVRGTGELFF
TRBV18 | CASHQGASYGYTF
TRBV15 | CATSRDQARRGYTF
TRBV2 | CASSEGTSDYEQYF
TRBV6-5 | CASSYTSGNYEQYF
TRBV7-8 | CASSLVVAGFHNEQFF
TRBV7-9 | CASSLSSYREGLYF
TRBV19 | CASSIQGDTEAFF
TRBV28 | CASSLRGRDSYGYTF
TRBV6-1 | CASSARHLFEAFF
TRBV14 | CASSQTGGWTGELFF
TRBV20-1 | CSAATGETQYF
TRBV5-1 | CASSLEQHSPLHF
TRBV10-1 | CASSESPGKGSYNEQFF